This passage covers 27 T cell receptor beta chains from one sample sequenced in a study of T cell repertoires in cytomegalovirus infection. TCRdb re-called the reads through MiXCR, storing one row per CDR3 protein. The table lists about 920,000 distinct CDR3 sequences, more than 25% of them singletons. These receptors are not linked to any known antigen. Source: cultured CD8+ T cells from PBMCs, taken from culture after CMV antigen stimulation. The receptors were sampled from a human donor in good health (CMV status not recorded). Some clones in this sample may be carry-over from other donors' samples.

This clonotype has only a few counts. The chain joins TRBV19 to TRBJ2-7; the match to TRBD1 covers 9 bases. J lost 3 bases, V lost 7 bases, and 7 bases had no gene match. Germline V lookup: CDR1 LNHDA, CDR2 SQIVND (reference sequence). The CDR3 covers 14 residues. CDR3 loop: CASTAGQGNYEQYF. The CDR3 region has the DNA TGTGCCAGTACTGCGGGACAGGGAAACTACGAGCAGTACTTC.

The chain joins TRBV27 to TRBJ2-2; no reliable D call. Trimming took off 8 bases at V and 8 bases at J, with 9 bases between the two ends. There are 11 residues in the CDR3. Germline CDR1 MNHEY, CDR2 SMNVEV (reference sequence). The CDR3: CASRQGGELFF. DNA for the CDR3: TGTGCCAGCCGCCAAGGGGGGGAGCTGTTTTTT.

This clonotype was picked up many times. This chain uses TRBV6-1 with TRBJ2-1; tentatively, D is TRBD1 (5 bases). The CDR3 totals 15 residues. The ends were cut back, 5 bases at V and 0 bases at J, with 11 bases in the middle. From germline, CDR1 is MNHNS and CDR2 SASEGT. The CDR3 loop is CASSLQASSYNEQFF. CDR3 DNA sequence: TGTGCCAGCAGTTTACAGGCCAGCTCCTACAATGAGCAGTTCTTC.

This clonotype came up a few times. A much larger clone lies one base from this, so it may be a read error. The J gene is TRBJ2-1, the V gene TRBV28; D is uncertain. The germline V gene has CDR1 MDHEN and CDR2 SYDVKM. This CDR3 comprises 13 residues. The V gene lost 6 bases and the J gene lost 0 bases, with 6 bases spanning the gap. CDR3: CASSQLSYNEQFF. CDR3 DNA sequence: TGTGCCAGCAGCCAGCTCTCCTACAATGAGCAGTTCTTC.

The V call is TRBV2, the J call TRBJ2-1; TRBD1 agrees at 7 bases. There are 16 residues in the CDR3. Germline CDR1 is SNHLY and CDR2 is FYNNEI. V lost 5 bases and J lost 0; bases outside the gene matches: 7. The CDR3 DNA reads as TGTGCCAGCAGTCGACAGGGAACGAGCTCCTACAATGAGCAGTTCTTC. The encoded protein is CASSRQGTSSYNEQFF.

The V gene is TRBV12-3 or TRBV12-4, the J gene TRBJ1-2; D not certain. The ends were cut back, 5 bases at V and 8 bases at J, with 21 bases in the middle. This CDR3 spans 15 amino acids. CDR3 loop: CASSTHAYGLMGYTF. CDR3 bases: TGTGCCAGCAGTACTCACGCTTACGGACTGATGGGCTACACCTTC.

This clonotype was seen only a few times. The CDR3 region is CASSQGTLNRTGYGYTF. As DNA, the CDR3 is TGCGCCAGCAGCCAAGGTACTCTCAATCGGACAGGGTATGGCTACACCTTC. The rearrangement links TRBV4-1 to TRBJ1-2, with TRBD1 matching 8 bases. CDR1 and CDR2 from the germline V gene are MGHRA and YSYEKL. The CDR3 covers 17 residues. V shed 1 base, J shed 5 bases, and the junction held 12 bases outside the gene matches.

This clonotype was observed at least ten times. The V and J genes are TRBV7-9 and TRBJ2-3; TRBD1 might be the D (6 bases). The CDR3 has 16 amino acids. V was clipped by 0 bases and J by 4 bases, with 14 bases between them. CDR1 and CDR2 from the germline V gene are SEHNR and FQNEAQ (reference sequence). For the CDR3, the DNA is TGTGCCAGCAGCTTAGCGGTACAGGGCTATTCAGATACGCAGTATTTT. This encodes CASSLAVQGYSDTQYF.

To note about this clonotype: A read error may account for a junction end that differs from germline. This chain links TRBV6-6 with TRBJ1-1; the D is unclear. The CDR3 consists of 13 residues. The germline gives CDR1 MNHNY, CDR2 SVGAGI (reference sequence). The DNA for the CDR3 is TGTGCCAGCAGTTACTCAGGGAACACTGAAACTTTCTTT. It specifies CASSYSGNTETFF.

The sample holds many counts of this clonotype. V is TRBV7-8 and J is TRBJ2-3, with 7 bases that match TRBD2. J gave up 1 base and V 5 bases, and 12 bases lay outside the gene matches. The V gene's germline CDR1 is SGHVS and CDR2 FQNEAQ. This CDR3 has 17 amino acids. Here the CDR3 reads CASSPLGGDWGTDTQYF. CDR3 bases: TGTGCCAGCAGCCCCCTTGGGGGGGACTGGGGCACAGATACGCAGTATTTT.

The genes are TRBV28 and TRBJ2-1; possibly TRBD1 for D (6 bases). Deletions cut 2 bases from V and 0 bases from J, with 14 bases between. The CDR3 length is 17 residues. Germline-derived CDR1 and CDR2 are MDHEN and SYDVKM. CDR3 loop: CASSLVDSDFSYNEQFF. The CDR3 DNA sequence: TGTGCCAGCAGTTTAGTGGACAGCGACTTCTCCTACAATGAGCAGTTCTTC.

This clonotype was detected ten times or more. The chain couples TRBV12-3 or TRBV12-4 to TRBJ2-3; a possible D gene is TRBD1 (5 bases). The CDR3 extends over 13 amino acids. V was shortened by 5 bases and J by 2 bases, with 8 bases between the two germline ends. DNA for the CDR3: TGTGCCAGCAGTCCAGGGTACACAGATACGCAGTATTTT. It specifies CASSPGYTDTQYF.

The table lists this clonotype with many counts. The chain recombines TRBV6-1 with TRBJ1-2, with D unclear. This CDR3 comprises 13 residues. In germline, CDR1 is MNHNS, CDR2 SASEGT. The ends were cut back, 6 bases at V and 4 bases at J, with 12 bases in the middle. The DNA of the CDR3 is TGTGCCAGCAGCCATAGCAGGATCTATGGCTACACCTTC. Translation gives CASSHSRIYGYTF.

V and J are TRBV11-3 and TRBJ2-2; 8 bases align to TRBD1. The CDR3 totals 16 residues. The ends lost 5 bases at V and 2 bases at J; junction bases unmatched: 7. The germline V gene encodes CDR1 SGHNT and CDR2 YENEEA. CDR3 protein: CASSLYRGTNTGELFF. The DNA for the CDR3 is TGTGCCAGCAGCCTTTACAGGGGGACTAACACCGGGGAGCTGTTTTTT. The complete variable domain, with remaining parts taken from reference TRBV11-3 and TRBJ2-2, reads EAGVVQSPRYKIIEKKQPVAFWCNPISGHNTLYWYLQNLGQGPELLIRYENEEAVDDSQLPKDRFSAERLKGVDSTLKIQPAELGDSAVYLCASSLYRGTNTGELFFGEGSRLTVL.

The chain recombines TRBV7-9 with TRBJ2-1, with 8 bases lining up with TRBD1. Germline V lookup: CDR1 SEHNR, CDR2 FQNEAQ (reference sequence). The CDR3 loop spans 14 amino acids. This CDR3 reads CVAPHGQGLVEQFF. The CDR3 nucleotides read TGTGTCGCCCCCCACGGACAGGGATTGGTTGAGCAGTTCTTC.

The CDR3 sequence is CASSPHRGDMKTQYF. The CDR3, as DNA: TGCGCCAGCAGCCCCCACAGGGGGGACATGAAGACCCAGTACTTC. The gene calls are TRBV4-3 and TRBJ2-5, with 8 bases aligning to TRBD1. This CDR3 spans 15 amino acids. The germline CDR1 and CDR2 sequences are LGHNA and YSLEER. Unmatched junction bases numbered 10, after V lost 4 bases and J lost 6 bases.

This clonotype occurred many times. V is TRBV11-3 and J is TRBJ2-3, with a weak D call TRBD1 (6 bases). This CDR3 comprises 16 residues. Trimming took 2 bases from V and 5 from J, leaving 17 bases between them. Germline values: CDR1 SGHNT, CDR2 YENEEA. CDR3 sequence: CASSLFGDTLLDTQYF. CDR3 coding DNA: TGTGCCAGCAGCTTATTCGGGGACACCCTATTAGATACGCAGTATTTT.

V usage is TRBV12-3 or TRBV12-4 and J usage is TRBJ2-7, with a tentative D call TRBD1 (6 bases). The CDR3 has 12 residues. V lost 3 bases, J lost 7 bases, and 10 bases lay in between. In DNA form, the CDR3 reads TGTGCCAGCAGTTTCCGGGACATGGAGCAGTACTTC. Translation: CASSFRDMEQYF.

This clonotype appeared many times. CDR3 in DNA: TGTGCCAGCAGCTTATACGGACAGTCCATCAACTATGGCTACACCTTC. Residues: CASSLYGQSINYGYTF. The chain carries TRBV7-8 and TRBJ1-2, with D possibly matching TRBD1 (6 bases). CDR3 size: 16 residues. Trimming pared 2 bases from V and 2 bases from J, leaving 15 bases between. Germline V gene sequence: CDR1 SGHVS, CDR2 FQNEAQ.

V is TRBV6-1 and J is TRBJ1-5; D uncertain. CDR1 and CDR2 from the germline V gene are MNHNS and SASEGT. The V and J ends lost 5 bases and 6 bases respectively, with 14 bases between them. The CDR3 loop spans 14 amino acids. For the CDR3, the DNA is TGTGCCAGCAGTACAGCGTCCCTGGTTCAGCCCCAGCATTTT. Its protein is CASSTASLVQPQHF.

This clonotype has a handful of counts. This chain links TRBV7-9 with TRBJ1-2; D might be TRBD1 (6 bases). Between the trimmed V and J ends, which lost 5 bases and 4 bases, there was a span of 20 bases. The germline CDR1 and CDR2 sequences are SEHNR and FQNEAQ (reference sequence). This CDR3 contains 16 residues. The CDR3 region is CASSPVVGQSIYGYTF. The CDR3 DNA follows: TGTGCCAGCAGCCCAGTAGTGGGACAAAGCATCTATGGCTACACCTTC. Full variable domain (missing parts from reference TRBV7-9 and TRBJ1-2): DTGVSQNPRHKITKRGQNVTFRCDPISEHNRLYWYRQTLGQGPEFLTYFQNEAQLEKSRLLSDRFSAERPKGSFSTLEIQRTEQGDSAMYLCASSPVVGQSIYGYTFGSGTRLTVV.

A few counts support this clonotype. The chain employs TRBV6-5 and TRBJ2-3, with TRBD2 as a possible D gene (5 bases). CDR1 and CDR2 (germline): MNHEY, SVGAGI. The CDR3 consists of 17 residues. V was shortened by 4 bases and J by 5 bases, with 22 bases between the two germline ends. The CDR3 loop is CASSFLRTGTFLDTQYF. For the CDR3, the DNA is TGTGCCAGCAGTTTCCTCAGGACTGGAACCTTCCTAGATACGCAGTATTTT.

The chain couples TRBV27 to TRBJ1-1; D is unresolved. The V end was cut by 4 bases, the J end by 3 bases, with 12 bases between. The CDR3 runs to 14 residues. Germline V gene data show CDR1 as MNHEY and CDR2 as SMNVEV (reference sequence). CDR3: CASSSLNSDTEAFF. The CDR3 nucleotides read TGTGCCAGCAGTTCCCTGAACAGTGACACTGAAGCTTTCTTT.

CDR3 DNA: TGTGCCAGCAGTGCGGGAGGGGATGAGCAGTTCTTC. Protein sequence: CASSAGGDEQFF. This chain links TRBV7-6 with TRBJ2-1, with TRBD2 identical over 9 bases. CDR1 SGHVS and CDR2 FNYEAQ come from the germline V gene. With 6 bases clipped from V and 8 bases from J, the junction kept 2 bases outside the gene matches. The CDR3 totals 12 residues. The full variable domain, rest sourced from reference TRBV7-6 and TRBJ2-1, is GAGVSQSPRYKVTKRGQDVALRCDPISGHVSLYWYRQALGQGPEFLTYFNYEAQQDKSGLPNDRFSAERPEGSISTLTIQRTEQRDSAMYRCASSAGGDEQFFGPGTRLTVL.

V and J are TRBV7-9 and TRBJ2-5, with D perhaps matching TRBD2 (6 bases). V dropped 5 bases and J dropped 4 bases, with 20 bases sitting between them. Germline V lookup: CDR1 SEHNR, CDR2 FQNEAQ (reference sequence). The length of the CDR3 is 16 residues. The CDR3, as DNA: TGTGCCAGCAGCCCTGCCATCATTCGGGGGAGAGAGACCCAGTACTTC. Translating gives CASSPAIIRGRETQYF.

This clonotype was recorded at least ten times. This chain links TRBV7-2 with TRBJ1-5; no clear D. Deletions cut 0 bases from V and 6 bases from J, with 18 bases between. CDR1 is SGHTA, CDR2 FQGNSA, per germline. The CDR3 sequence is 17 residues long. CDR3 DNA: TGTGCCAGCAGCTTAGCGCCGCTTCGGCGAGGGATTCAGCCCCAGCATTTT. As protein: CASSLAPLRRGIQPQHF.

This clonotype occurred a few times. The chain couples TRBV14 to TRBJ1-2; no clear D gene. Trimming stripped 0 bases from V and 4 bases from J, with 9 bases between. The CDR3 runs to 14 residues. CDR1 is SGHDN and CDR2 is FVKESK in the germline V gene. Here the CDR3 reads CASSQDWGSYGYTF. CDR3 nucleotides: TGTGCCAGCAGCCAAGATTGGGGATCCTATGGCTACACCTTC.